Presented here are 13 T cell receptor beta chains from one specimen sequenced in a study of blood T cell repertoires in COVID-19. The protocol was immunoSEQ multiplex PCR, while the TCRdb copy is restricted to in-frame clones and leaves out a portion. The sample lists tens of thousands of clones; around 76% were seen once. Material: peripheral blood. The receptors stem from a human donor in a cohort sampled during active COVID-19.

The rearrangement uses TRBV10-3 and TRBJ2-3; D not certain. The germline CDR1 and CDR2 sequences are ENHRY and SYGVKD. This CDR3 region has 16 residues. V was pared by 0 bases and J by 1 base, with 11 bases between. This chain's CDR3 is CAISESYPLGTDTQYF. The CDR3 DNA is TGTGCCATCAGTGAGTCTTACCCCCTAGGCACAGATACGCAGTATTTT.

This clone showed up just a few times. The CDR3 reads CASSPLRGLEDTDTQYF. The CDR3 bases are TGTGCCAGCAGCCCCCTCAGAGGACTAGAGGACACAGATACGCAGTATTTT. The J gene is TRBJ2-3, the V gene TRBV7-2; 7 bases map to TRBD2. The CDR3 contains 17 residues. CDR1 SGHTA and CDR2 FQGNSA come from the germline V gene. With 5 bases clipped from V and 2 bases from J, the junction kept 13 bases outside the gene matches.

This chain connects TRBV7-2 to TRBJ1-1, with 9 bases lining up with TRBD1. Germline lookup yields CDR1 SGHTA and CDR2 FQGNSA. There are 17 residues in the CDR3. V trimming: 3 bases; J trimming: 0 bases; junction bases outside the gene matches: 8. The CDR3 nucleotides are TGTGCCAGCAGCTTGGTTGGGACAGGGCGCATGAACACTGAAGCTTTCTTT. Its translation is CASSLVGTGRMNTEAFF.

In DNA, the CDR3 is TGTGCCAGCAGCCCGATGCGGACAGGGGCTCTCAATCAGCCCCAGCATTTT. It yields the protein CASSPMRTGALNQPQHF. This chain joins TRBV5-5 and TRBJ1-5; 9 bases map to TRBD1. The germline CDR1 and CDR2 sequences are SGHKS and YYEKEE (reference sequence). The CDR3 spans 17 residues. J lost 3 bases, V lost 4 bases, and 11 bases had no gene match.

The gene calls are TRBV28 and TRBJ1-1; 7 positions match TRBD1. Germline values: CDR1 MDHEN, CDR2 SYDVKM. The CDR3 has 14 amino acids. The trim removed 10 bases at V and 4 bases at J, leaving 12 bases unmatched. CDR3 sequence (DNA): TGTGCCACCATCCGAGGGGGCGCGAGCACTGAAGCTTTCTTT. Protein: CATIRGGASTEAFF.

The chain combines TRBV28 with TRBJ1-2; D is unclear. Germline-derived CDR1 and CDR2 are MDHEN and SYDVKM. V shed 3 bases and J shed 2 bases, with 13 bases lying between them. There are 15 residues in the CDR3. Here the CDR3 DNA reads TGTGCCAGCAGTTTCTACAGTTTACCCAACTATGGCTACACCTTC. This encodes CASSFYSLPNYGYTF.

Ten or more counts support this clone. This chain joins TRBV21-1 and TRBJ1-5; TRBD1, the table's D call, lacks a check against the DNA. TRBV21-1 is given as a pseudogene. This CDR3 region has 14 residues. Written as DNA, the CDR3 is TGTGCCAGCAGCAAAGAGGCAGGGCGCCAGCCCCAGCATTTT. Its protein product is CASSKEAGRQPQHF.

The CDR3 nucleotides read TGTGCCAGCAGTTACGGGCTACCGGAGACCCAGTACTTC. Translation: CASSYGLPETQYF. The chain has TRBV6-5 and TRBJ2-5; D call uncertain. Trimming removed 2 bases from V and 5 bases from J, with 9 bases in between. CDR1 MNHEY and CDR2 SVGAGI come from the germline V gene. The CDR3 is 13 residues long.

J is TRBJ2-1 and V is TRBV29-1, with 14 bases lining up with TRBD2. The germline CDR1 and CDR2 sequences are SQVTM and ANQGSEA. With 7 bases clipped from V and 1 base from J, the junction kept 6 bases outside the gene matches. There are 16 residues in the CDR3. The CDR3, as DNA: TGCAGCGGTGGACTAGCGGGAGGCTTTTCCTACAATGAGCAGTTCTTC. Protein sequence: CSGGLAGGFSYNEQFF.

The chain combines TRBV13 with TRBJ1-1, with a possible D match to TRBD1 (5 bases). The V and J ends lost 3 bases and 1 base respectively, with 9 bases between them. The CDR3 sequence is 14 residues long. The germline CDR1 and CDR2 sequences are PRHDT and FYEKMQ (reference sequence). The CDR3 nucleotides are TGTGCCAGCAGCTTTCAGGGCCCGAACACTGAAGCTTTCTTT. Its translation is CASSFQGPNTEAFF. Together with reference TRBV13 and TRBJ1-1, the CDR3 gives the full variable domain: AAGVIQSPRHLIKEKRETATLKCYPIPRHDTVYWYQQGPGQDPQFLISFYEKMQSDKGSIPDRFSAQQFSDYHSELNMSSLELGDSALYFCASSFQGPNTEAFFGQGTRLTVV.

V gene TRBV4-3 combines with J gene TRBJ2-1; TRBD1 is a possible D gene (5 bases). In germline, CDR1 is LGHNA, CDR2 YSLEER. There are 15 residues in the CDR3. V was pared by 2 bases and J by 3 bases, with 11 bases between. CDR3 DNA sequence: TGCGCCAGCAGCCAAAGAATAGGGGACTACAATGAGCAGTTCTTC. The encoded protein is CASSQRIGDYNEQFF.

This clone was counted between two and nine times. The V call is TRBV29-1, the J call TRBJ1-1, with TRBD1 matching over 9 bases. The V and J ends lost 3 bases and 6 bases, in that order; junction bases with no gene match: 5. Germline assignment: CDR1 SQVTM and CDR2 ANQGSEA. The CDR3 is 13 residues long. The CDR3, as DNA: TGCAGCGTTGAGACAGGGGGGACGGCTGAAGCTTTCTTT. Translation gives CSVETGGTAEAFF.

This clone has a handful of counts. Distinct nucleotide sequences in the sample also encode this CDR3. The chain has TRBV5-5 and TRBJ1-1; 8 nucleotides agree with TRBD1. Losses at the gene ends were 2 bases for V and 1 base for J; bases not matched to a gene: 1. Germline V lookup: CDR1 SGHKS, CDR2 YYEKEE (reference sequence). The CDR3 has 14 amino acids. The CDR3 protein is CASSLGTGNTEAFF. In DNA, the CDR3 is TGTGCCAGCAGCTTAGGGACAGGGAACACTGAAGCTTTCTTT.